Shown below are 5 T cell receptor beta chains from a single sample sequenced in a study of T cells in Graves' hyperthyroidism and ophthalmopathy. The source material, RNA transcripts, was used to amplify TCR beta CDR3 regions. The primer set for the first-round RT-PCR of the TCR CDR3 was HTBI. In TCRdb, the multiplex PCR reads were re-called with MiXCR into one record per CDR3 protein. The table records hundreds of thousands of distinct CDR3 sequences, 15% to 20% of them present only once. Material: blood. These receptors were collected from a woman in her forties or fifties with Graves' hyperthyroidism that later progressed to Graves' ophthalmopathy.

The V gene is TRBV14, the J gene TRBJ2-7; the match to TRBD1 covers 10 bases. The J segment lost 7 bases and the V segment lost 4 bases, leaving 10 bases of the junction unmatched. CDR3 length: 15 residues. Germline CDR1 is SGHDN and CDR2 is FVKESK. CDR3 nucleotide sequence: TGTGCCAGCAGCCCGGACAGGGGGTCTTTGAGGGAGCAGTACTTC. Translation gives CASSPDRGSLREQYF.

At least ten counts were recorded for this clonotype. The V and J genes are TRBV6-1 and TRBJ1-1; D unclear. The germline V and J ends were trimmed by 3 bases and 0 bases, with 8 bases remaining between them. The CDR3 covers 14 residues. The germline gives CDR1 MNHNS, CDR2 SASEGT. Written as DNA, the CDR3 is TGTGCCAGCAGTGAGCAGGTTTTGAACACTGAAGCTTTCTTT. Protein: CASSEQVLNTEAFF.

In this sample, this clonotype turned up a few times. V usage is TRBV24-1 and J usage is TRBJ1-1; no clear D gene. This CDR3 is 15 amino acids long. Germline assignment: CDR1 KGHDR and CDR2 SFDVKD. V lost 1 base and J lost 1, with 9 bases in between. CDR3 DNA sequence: TGTGCCACCAGTGATTTAGTGCAGGCGAACACTGAAGCTTTCTTT. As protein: CATSDLVQANTEAFF.

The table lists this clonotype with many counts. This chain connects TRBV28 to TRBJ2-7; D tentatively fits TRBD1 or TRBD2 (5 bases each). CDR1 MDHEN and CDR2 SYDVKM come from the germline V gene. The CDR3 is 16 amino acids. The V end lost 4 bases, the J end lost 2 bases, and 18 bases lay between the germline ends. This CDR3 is CASSSPRRDVPYEQYF. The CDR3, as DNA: TGTGCCAGCAGTTCCCCCCGCCGGGACGTGCCCTACGAGCAGTACTTC. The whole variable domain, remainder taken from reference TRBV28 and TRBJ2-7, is DVKVTQSSRYLVKRTGEKVFLECVQDMDHENMFWYRQDPGLGLRLIYFSYDVKMKEKGDIPEGYSVSREKKERFSLILESASTNQTSMYLCASSSPRRDVPYEQYFGPGTRLTVT.

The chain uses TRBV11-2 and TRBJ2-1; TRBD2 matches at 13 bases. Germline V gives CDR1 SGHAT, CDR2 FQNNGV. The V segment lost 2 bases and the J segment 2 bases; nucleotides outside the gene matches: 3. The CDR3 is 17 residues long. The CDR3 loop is CASSLRTSGGTYNEQFF. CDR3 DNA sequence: TGTGCCAGCAGCTTAAGGACTAGCGGGGGAACCTACAATGAGCAGTTCTTC.